The 26 T cell receptor beta chains in this list originate from one sample, sequenced in a study of synovial regulatory T cells in juvenile arthritis (dated by TCRdb to between 2014 and 2016). Library construction relied on the immunoSEQ multiplex PCR assay. Sourced from immuneACCESS, this table was stored by TCRdb with only in-frame sequences that have V and J called. A share of the clones is absent; for the studies checked, an unresolved V gene accounts for under half, and the remainder has no known explanation. In this sample's table one finds 7,500 to 10,000 clones. The ten top clones hold more than 0.95% of the sample. Sequenced material: Treg cells from blood. The intended sense of this specimen's cell subset or site label: remaining (HLA-DR-negative) circulating blood Treg cells. The receptors come from a donor aged 2-35 years with juvenile idiopathic arthritis.

The chain has TRBV5-6 and TRBJ2-6; there is no DNA to check the TCRdb D call of TRBD2. Germline V lookup: CDR1 SGHDT, CDR2 YYEEEE. The CDR3 consists of 16 residues. No DNA is given. The CDR3 region is CASSGGKHSGANVLTF. The whole variable domain, filled in from reference TRBV5-6 and TRBJ2-6, reads DAGVTQSPTHLIKTRGQQVTLRCSPKSGHDTVSWYQQALGQGPQFIFQYYEEEERQRGNFPDRFSGHQFPNYSSELNVNALLLGDSALYLCASSGGKHSGANVLTFGAGSRLTVL.

The rearrangement uses TRBV19 and TRBJ1-5. Germline CDR1 LNHDA, CDR2 SQIVND (reference sequence). The CDR3 has 14 residues. No DNA was logged. The CDR3 reads CASSPSRGGQPQHF.

CDR3 region: CASSPSRRLAGGINIQYF. J is TRBJ2-4 and V is TRBV19; the D call from TCRdb, TRBD2, cannot be confirmed without DNA. Per germline, CDR1 LNHDA and CDR2 SQIVND (reference sequence). The CDR3 loop spans 18 amino acids. No DNA sequence is on record.

The gene calls are TRBV5-1 and TRBJ1-3. The CDR3 extends over 14 amino acids. The record lacks a DNA sequence. The germline V gene has CDR1 SGHRS and CDR2 YFSETQ. The CDR3 reads CASSHGTPGNTIYF.

The rearrangement links TRBV7-2 to TRBJ2-7; TCRdb designates TRBD2, a call that cannot be tested without DNA. The CDR3 length is 14 residues. There is no recorded DNA. Germline V gene sequence: CDR1 SGHTA, CDR2 FQGNSA. This CDR3 reads CASSFSGGSYEQYF.

V gene TRBV5-1 combines with J gene TRBJ1-2; TCRdb picks TRBD1, but there is no DNA to check that call. Germline loops: CDR1 SGHRS, CDR2 YFSETQ. This CDR3 is built from 14 residues. Only the protein is available. The chain's CDR3 is CASSPRDSSYGYTF.

This chain connects TRBV7-9 to TRBJ1-3. The germline V gene encodes CDR1 SEHNR and CDR2 FQNEAQ (reference sequence). CDR3 length equals 15 residues. DNA is not on record. CDR3 sequence: CASSFTRVAGNTIYF.

The chain combines TRBV7-6 with TRBJ1-4; TCRdb picks TRBD1, but there is no DNA to check that call. This CDR3 has 15 amino acids. No DNA was logged. Per germline, CDR1 SGHVS and CDR2 FNYEAQ. The CDR3 protein is CASSLTGGTNEKLFF.

As concerns this clone: It is likely a read error, because the conserved phenylalanine at the end of the CDR3 is missing. This rearrangement joins TRBV5-1 to TRBJ1-4. From germline, CDR1 is SGHRS and CDR2 YFSETQ. This CDR3 has 8 amino acids. The entry carries no DNA sequence. CDR3 sequence reads: CASSLYNG.

The genes are TRBV18 and TRBJ1-5. The germline V gene has CDR1 KGHSH and CDR2 LQKENI. The CDR3 covers 14 residues. No DNA was logged. This CDR3 is CASSTRQEGQPQHF.

This chain connects TRBV5-1 to TRBJ1-4; TCRdb designates TRBD1, a call that cannot be tested without DNA. CDR3 length: 15 residues. Nucleotide data are not available. The germline CDR1 and CDR2 sequences are SGHRS and YFSETQ. CDR3 region: CASSPGSQGHEKLFF. Combining the CDR3 with reference TRBV5-1 and TRBJ1-4 gives the whole variable domain KAGVTQTPRYLIKTRGQQVTLSCSPISGHRSVSWYQQTPGQGLQFLFEYFSETQRNKGNFPGRFSGRQFSNSRSEMNVSTLELGDSALYLCASSPGSQGHEKLFFGSGTQLSVL.

This rearrangement joins TRBV9 to TRBJ2-6. The CDR3 spans 18 residues. Nucleotide data are not available. CDR1 is SGDLS, CDR2 YYNGEE, per germline. CDR3 residues: CASSPHQFSLSGANVLTF.

The V call is TRBV28, the J call TRBJ1-2; TCRdb outputs TRBD1, but without DNA this stays unchecked. The CDR3 consists of 15 residues. Nucleotide data are not available. CDR1 and CDR2 from the germline V gene are MDHEN and SYDVKM. CDR3 in amino acids: CASSKPGQGTYGYTF.

V usage is TRBV6-1 and J usage is TRBJ1-2. This CDR3 spans 12 amino acids. No DNA has been recorded. Looked up from germline, CDR1 is MNHNS and CDR2 is SASEGT. The CDR3 reads CASSVRSYGYTF.

This rearrangement joins TRBV27 to TRBJ1-5. This CDR3 is built from 14 residues. No DNA appears here. Germline values: CDR1 MNHEY, CDR2 SMNVEV (reference sequence). This chain's CDR3 is CASSPGWVGQPQHF.

V gene TRBV6-6 combines with J gene TRBJ1-4. Germline V CDR1 and CDR2: MNHNY, SVGAGI (reference sequence). This CDR3 spans 13 amino acids. No DNA is listed. The chain's CDR3 is CASTRSIGEKLFF.

This clone counts as medium-sized by frequency. V gene TRBV6-6 combines with J gene TRBJ1-1. Germline V gene sequence: CDR1 MNHNY, CDR2 SVGAGI (reference sequence). The CDR3 has 14 residues. Only the protein is on record. The CDR3 loop is CASTLQWGSTEAFF.

This sequence joins TRBV18 and TRBJ1-2. Germline-derived CDR1 and CDR2 are KGHSH and LQKENI. The CDR3 is made up of 13 amino acids. No DNA sequence was recorded. CDR3 region: CASSLSRSYGYTF.

V usage is TRBV6-1 and J usage is TRBJ1-1. CDR1 MNHNS and CDR2 SASEGT come from the germline V gene. The CDR3 consists of 13 residues. No coding sequence is recorded. The CDR3 loop is CASSEGRNTEAFF.

The V and J genes are TRBV2 and TRBJ1-3; TCRdb returns TRBD1, unconfirmable since there is no DNA. The germline V gene has CDR1 SNHLY and CDR2 FYNNEI. The CDR3 totals 15 residues. DNA for this receptor is not on file. CDR3 in amino acids: CASSAGAHSGNTIYF.

The chain carries TRBV19 and TRBJ2-7; without DNA, the TCRdb call of TRBD1 cannot be checked. The length of the CDR3 is 13 residues. No DNA is recorded. Per the germline V gene, CDR1 is LNHDA and CDR2 is SQIVND (reference sequence). CDR3 residues: CASSWAVSYEQYF.

This chain uses TRBV4-3 with TRBJ1-2. CDR1 LGHNA and CDR2 YSLEER come from the germline V gene. This CDR3 comprises 13 residues. DNA was not recorded. The CDR3 reads CASSQELRNGYTF.

The chain links TRBV2 to TRBJ2-4; absent DNA, TCRdb's TRBD2 call cannot be checked. Germline-derived CDR1 and CDR2 are SNHLY and FYNNEI. CDR3 length: 11 residues. Only the protein sequence is given. The CDR3 sequence is CASSEAGIQYF.

The chain joins TRBV6-4 to TRBJ2-7. The CDR3 sequence is 13 residues long. DNA was not recorded. Germline CDR1 and CDR2: MRHNA and SNTAGT. The CDR3 spells CASSGTYWVEQYF.

The rearrangement joins TRBV6-5 to TRBJ2-7. CDR1 MNHEY and CDR2 SVGAGI come from the germline V gene. This CDR3 spans 14 amino acids. The coding DNA is unavailable. The chain's CDR3 is CASSYSPLSYEQYF.

V and J are TRBV18 and TRBJ1-1; the TCRdb D gene call, TRBD1, has no DNA to confirm it. The germline V gene encodes CDR1 KGHSH and CDR2 LQKENI. The CDR3 is made up of 15 amino acids. The record lacks a DNA sequence. CDR3: CASSPRDREGTEAFF.